A selection of T cell receptor beta chains follows, all from one sample in a study. TCRdb independently ran MiXCR on the RT-PCR reads; one entry per CDR3 protein. The sample includes fewer than 800,000 distinct CDR3 sequences, 11% to 15% of them seen just once. Sequenced: memory CD4+ T cells from blood. The source is a female donor in good health, serving as a healthy control. CDR3s include the opening cysteine and the closing phenylalanine or tryptophan. The order of the fields is CDR3 protein, CDR3 DNA, J gene, V gene, clone size, D gene. The D gene is left open where the match is weak. Clone size is shown for a subset of rows, as once, few, many or a class of expanded clone.

CASSPRDYSSYEQYF	TGTGCCAGCAGCCCCCGGGACTATAGCTCCTACGAGCAGTACTTC	TRBJ2-7	TRBV9	few	TRBD2
CASTITSGAYNEQFF	TGCGCCAGCACCATTACTAGCGGGGCCTACAATGAGCAGTTCTTC	TRBJ2-1	TRBV5-1	many	TRBD2
CASSQSGGGSDEQFF	TGCGCCAGCAGCCAATCGGGGGGAGGGAGCGATGAGCAGTTCTTC	TRBJ2-1	TRBV4-3	NA	TRBD2
CASSRQEQGTEAFF	TGTGCCAGCAGCCGACAGGAACAAGGCACTGAAGCTTTCTTT	TRBJ1-1	TRBV7-6	many	NA
CASSPDLSPNSPLHF	TGTGCCAGCAGCCCGGACTTGTCTCCAAATTCACCCCTCCACTTT	TRBJ1-6	TRBV3-1	NA	NA
CSAPTGAQGETQYF	TGCAGTGCCCCAACAGGGGCGCAGGGAGAGACCCAGTACTTC	TRBJ2-5	TRBV20-1	NA	TRBD1
CASSPQGSRSNQPQHF	TGTGCCAGCAGCCCGCAGGGGAGCCGGTCCAATCAGCCCCAGCATTTT	TRBJ1-5	TRBV4-2	NA	NA
CASSPTGRGYTF	TGTGCCAGCAGCCCGACAGGGCGAGGCTACACCTTC	TRBJ1-2	TRBV7-3	NA	TRBD1
CASSVATGSGMTSYEQYF	TGTGCCAGCAGCGTAGCTACAGGATCGGGGATGACATCCTACGAGCAGTACTTC	TRBJ2-7	TRBV9	many	NA
CSATPRRGFNYGYTF	TGCAGTGCCACCCCCCGGAGGGGATTTAACTATGGCTACACCTTC	TRBJ1-2	TRBV20-1	few	NA
CSARADIAGELFF	TGCAGTGCTAGAGCGGACATCGCCGGGGAGCTGTTTTTT	TRBJ2-2	TRBV20-1	NA	NA
CASTKSGGGSYEQYF	TGCGCCAGCACGAAAAGCGGGGGTGGTTCCTACGAGCAGTACTTC	TRBJ2-7	TRBV5-1	NA	TRBD2
CASREAGQHSEAFF	TGTGCCAGCAGGGAGGCGGGACAACACTCTGAAGCTTTCTTT	TRBJ1-1	TRBV7-3	NA	NA
CATADSSNTEAFF	TGTGCCACCGCCGACAGTTCGAACACTGAAGCTTTCTTT	TRBJ1-1	TRBV24-1	NA	NA
CASSPDRGHGYTF	TGTGCCAGCTCACCGGACAGGGGCCATGGCTACACCTTC	TRBJ1-2	TRBV18	NA	TRBD1
CASSFQPGGETQYF	TGTGCCAGCAGCTTCCAGCCAGGGGGGGAGACCCAGTACTTC	TRBJ2-5	TRBV7-2	NA	NA
CATSDRVGGQETQYF	TGTGCCACCAGTGACCGAGTTGGTGGTCAAGAGACCCAGTACTTC	TRBJ2-5	TRBV24-1	NA	NA
CASSLGRSSSGNTGELFF	TGTGCCAGCAGCTTGGGCAGGTCCAGCTCTGGAAACACCGGGGAGCTGTTTTTT	TRBJ2-2	TRBV7-9	NA	NA
CASSRRERSDEQYF	TGTGCCAGCAGCCGCCGAGAGCGGTCCGACGAGCAGTACTTC	TRBJ2-7	TRBV7-2	NA	NA
CASSTVGRGQETQYF	TGTGCCAGCAGCACCGTCGGGAGGGGACAAGAGACCCAGTACTTC	TRBJ2-5	TRBV28	NA	TRBD2
CASSPGLGVGDTQYF	TGTGCCAGCAGTCCGGGACTAGGGGTCGGAGATACGCAGTATTTT	TRBJ2-3	TRBV28	NA	TRBD2
CSVTGATNEKLFF	TGCAGCGTGACAGGGGCTACTAATGAAAAACTGTTTTTT	TRBJ1-4	TRBV29-1	NA	TRBD1
CSATTSGRADEQYF	TGCAGTGCAACCACTAGCGGGAGGGCCGACGAGCAGTACTTC	TRBJ2-7	TRBV20-1	few	TRBD2
CASSFSPGESEQFF	TGCGCCAGCAGCTTCTCCCCTGGGGAGTCTGAGCAGTTCTTC	TRBJ2-1	TRBV5-1	many	NA
CASGGPDTEAFF	TGCGCATCAGGGGGGCCGGACACTGAAGCTTTCTTT	TRBJ1-1	TRBV7-2	NA	TRBD1
CSAPPGGFGDTQYF	TGCAGTGCCCCCCCCGGGGGGTTTGGAGATACGCAGTATTTT	TRBJ2-3	TRBV20-1	NA	TRBD2
CASSVGTSGGPKSDTQYF	TGCGCCAGCAGCGTCGGGACTAGCGGGGGGCCCAAGTCCGATACGCAGTATTTT	TRBJ2-3	TRBV5-1	NA	TRBD2
CASSPPWGGGTDTQYF	TGTGCCAGCAGCCCCCCTTGGGGAGGTGGCACAGATACGCAGTATTTT	TRBJ2-3	TRBV9	many	NA
CSARAGQFMPLHF	TGCAGTGCTAGAGCCGGACAGTTTATGCCCCTCCACTTT	TRBJ1-6	TRBV20-1	few	NA
CASSITSPTSGRREQYF	TGTGCCAGCAGTATCACCAGCCCGACTAGCGGGAGACGCGAGCAGTACTTC	TRBJ2-7	TRBV27	many	TRBD2
CASSFTPGNTEAFF	TGTGCCAGCAGTTTCACGCCTGGGAACACTGAAGCTTTCTTT	TRBJ1-1	TRBV28	many	NA
CASSFTGGVGNTIYF	TGTGCCAGCAGTTTCACAGGGGGCGTTGGAAACACCATATATTTT	TRBJ1-3	TRBV28	NA	TRBD1
CAISRQEGNTIYF	TGTGCCATCAGTCGACAGGAAGGAAACACCATATATTTT	TRBJ1-3	TRBV10-3	many	NA
CASRSRTDTQYF	TGTGCCAGCAGGTCTCGCACAGATACGCAGTATTTT	TRBJ2-3	TRBV6-2/TRBV6-3	NA	NA
CASSQDLRGWGEKLFF	TGCGCCAGCAGCCAAGATTTGCGGGGCTGGGGCGAAAAACTGTTTTTT	TRBJ1-4	TRBV4-3	NA	NA
CSANLRRSSADTQYF	TGCAGTGCCAACCTGCGAAGGTCTAGCGCAGATACGCAGTATTTT	TRBJ2-3	TRBV20-1	NA	NA
CASDPGLAGEEQFF	TGTGCCAGCGACCCGGGACTAGCGGGAGAGGAGCAGTTCTTC	TRBJ2-1	TRBV7-9	many	TRBD2
CASSGRTTGELFF	TGTGCCAGCAGCGGACGGACTACCGGGGAGCTGTTTTTT	TRBJ2-2	TRBV3-1	few	NA
CASSFIPGQEAFF	TGTGCCAGCAGCTTTATTCCCGGACAGGAAGCTTTCTTT	TRBJ1-1	TRBV7-9	NA	NA
CASSLVDNEAFF	TGTGCCAGCAGCTTAGTTGACAATGAAGCTTTCTTT	TRBJ1-1	TRBV7-8	few	NA
CASIKTGGFNYGYTF	TGTGCCAGCATCAAGACAGGGGGCTTTAACTATGGCTACACCTTC	TRBJ1-2	TRBV6-6	few	TRBD1
CASSLNRPSLDTQYF	TGTGCCAGCAGTTTAAACAGGCCCTCGCTTGATACGCAGTATTTT	TRBJ2-3	TRBV12-3/TRBV12-4	few	NA
CSASHGTAYEQYF	TGCAGTGCTAGCCACGGGACGGCTTACGAGCAGTACTTC	TRBJ2-7	TRBV20-1	few	NA
CASSLEGGGFTQYF	TGTGCCAGCAGCTTAGAGGGGGGCGGCTTTACGCAGTATTTT	TRBJ2-3	TRBV7-6	many	NA
CASNIRAYEQYF	TGTGCCAGCAACATAAGAGCCTACGAGCAGTACTTC	TRBJ2-7	TRBV28	many	NA
CAISESPGQEYEQYF	TGTGCCATCAGTGAGTCCCCGGGACAGGAGTACGAGCAGTACTTC	TRBJ2-7	TRBV10-3	many	TRBD1
CASSYRYAPSGSMTTYNEQFF	TGTGCCAGCAGTTACCGGTACGCGCCTAGCGGGAGTATGACTACCTACAATGAGCAGTTCTTC	TRBJ2-1	TRBV6-6	few	TRBD2
CASGPGGRTEAFF	TGTGCCAGCGGCCCGGGGGGGCGAACTGAAGCTTTCTTT	TRBJ1-1	TRBV6-5	many	NA
CASSLQEASYEQYF	TGTGCCAGCAGTTTACAGGAAGCCTCCTACGAGCAGTACTTC	TRBJ2-7	TRBV28	many	NA
CASSLWEGGYTF	TGTGCCAGCAGTTTGTGGGAGGGTGGCTACACCTTC	TRBJ1-2	TRBV27	few	NA
CSASAGLYGYTF	TGCAGTGCTAGCGCAGGTCTCTATGGCTACACCTTC	TRBJ1-2	TRBV20-1	many	NA
CASSSTSGRVNEQFF	TGTGCCAGCAGTTCGACTAGCGGGAGAGTGAATGAGCAGTTCTTC	TRBJ2-1	TRBV6-6	NA	TRBD2
CSARPSRGNNSPLHF	TGCAGTGCTAGACCCTCGCGAGGTAATAATTCACCCCTCCACTTT	TRBJ1-6	TRBV20-1	NA	NA
CAISVLQGSGETQYF	TGTGCCATCAGTGTCCTACAGGGGTCCGGAGAGACCCAGTACTTC	TRBJ2-5	TRBV10-3	few	TRBD1